This T cell receptor (beta chain) was captured in a study of blood T cell repertoires in COVID-19. Whole-study context: Spain, Italy and the United States supplied samples that represented acute and convalescent COVID-19. PBMCs, B-cell-depleted T cells, or T cells were the source of the cDNA or gDNA that made up the material.

In the original workflow: Reference gene primer amplification gave estimated nucleated cell counts. Clones were read by immunoSEQ multiplex PCR, and TCRdb kept only the in-frame ones, dropping some. V and J calls and clone size are given by that table; D and trimming were obtained from the DNA. The table records approximately 300,000 clones, 70% to 90% of them present only once. The germline V gene has CDR1 KGHSH and CDR2 LQKENI. The germline V and J ends were trimmed by 8 bases and 6 bases, with 13 bases remaining between them. The CDR3 length is 13 residues. In Seattle, patients joined the study during active infection and were tracked longitudinally.

This clonotype originated in a woman aged 50 to 65 with COVID-19, enrolled during active disease. The V and J genes are TRBV18 and TRBJ2-2; D gene uncertain. The sample taken for sequencing was peripheral blood. The CDR3 DNA follows: TGTGCCAGCGTGGGCCCCCTGGCCGGGGAGCTGTTTTTT. Translated: CASVGPLAGELFF.